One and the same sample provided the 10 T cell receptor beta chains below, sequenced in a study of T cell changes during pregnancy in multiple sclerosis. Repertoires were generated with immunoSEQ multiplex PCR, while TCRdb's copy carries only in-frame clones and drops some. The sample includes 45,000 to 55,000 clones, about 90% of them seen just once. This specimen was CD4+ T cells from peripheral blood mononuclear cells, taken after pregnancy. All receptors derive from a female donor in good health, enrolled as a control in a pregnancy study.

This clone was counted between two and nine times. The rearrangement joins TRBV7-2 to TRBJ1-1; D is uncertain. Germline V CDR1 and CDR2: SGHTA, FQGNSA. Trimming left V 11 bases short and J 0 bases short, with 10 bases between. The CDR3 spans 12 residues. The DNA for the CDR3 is TGTGCCCTCGGGAGGTTGAACACTGAAGCTTTCTTT. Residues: CALGRLNTEAFF.

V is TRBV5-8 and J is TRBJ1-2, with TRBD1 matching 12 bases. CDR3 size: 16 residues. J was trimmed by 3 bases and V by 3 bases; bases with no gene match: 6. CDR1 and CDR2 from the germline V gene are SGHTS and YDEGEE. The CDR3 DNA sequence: TGTGCCAGCAGCTCCCAGGGGACAGGGGGCGACTATGGCTACACCTTC. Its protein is CASSSQGTGGDYGYTF.

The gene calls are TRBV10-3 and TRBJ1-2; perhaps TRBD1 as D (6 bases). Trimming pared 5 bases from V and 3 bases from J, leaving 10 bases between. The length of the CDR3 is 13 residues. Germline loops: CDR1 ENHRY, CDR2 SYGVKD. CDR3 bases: TGTGCCATCAGTCTACAGGGAGACTATGGCTACACCTTC. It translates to CAISLQGDYGYTF.

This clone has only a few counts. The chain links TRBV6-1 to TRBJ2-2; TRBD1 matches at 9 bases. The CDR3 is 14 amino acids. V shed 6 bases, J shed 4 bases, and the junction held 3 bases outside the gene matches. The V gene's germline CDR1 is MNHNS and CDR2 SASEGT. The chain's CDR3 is CASRLTGGTGELFF. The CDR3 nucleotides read TGTGCCAGCAGATTGACAGGGGGCACCGGGGAGCTGTTTTTT.

The chain's CDR3 is CASSLGGNGRRVDGYTF. The CDR3 DNA follows: TGTGCCAGCAGCTTAGGGGGTAACGGGAGGAGGGTAGATGGCTACACCTTC. V gene TRBV7-2 combines with J gene TRBJ1-2; D remains ambiguous. The CDR3 totals 17 residues. The germline V and J ends were trimmed by 1 base and 6 bases, with 21 bases remaining between them. In germline, CDR1 is SGHTA, CDR2 FQGNSA.

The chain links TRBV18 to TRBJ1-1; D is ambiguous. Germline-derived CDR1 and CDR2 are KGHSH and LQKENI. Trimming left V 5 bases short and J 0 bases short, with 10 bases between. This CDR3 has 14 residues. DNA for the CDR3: TGTGCCAGCTCATTGCAGGTGGTGAACACTGAAGCTTTCTTT. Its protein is CASSLQVVNTEAFF.

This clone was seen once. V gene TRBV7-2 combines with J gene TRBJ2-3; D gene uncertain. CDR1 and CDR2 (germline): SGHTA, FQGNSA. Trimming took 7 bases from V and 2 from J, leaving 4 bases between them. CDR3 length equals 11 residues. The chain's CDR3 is CASTSTDTQYF. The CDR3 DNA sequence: TGTGCCAGCACCTCCACAGATACGCAGTATTTT.

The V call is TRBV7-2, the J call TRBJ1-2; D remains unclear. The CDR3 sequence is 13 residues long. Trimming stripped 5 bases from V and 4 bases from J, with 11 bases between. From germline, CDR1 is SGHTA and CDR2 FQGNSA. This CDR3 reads CASSPTGSYGYTF. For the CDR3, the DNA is TGTGCCAGCAGCCCGACGGGGTCCTATGGCTACACCTTC.

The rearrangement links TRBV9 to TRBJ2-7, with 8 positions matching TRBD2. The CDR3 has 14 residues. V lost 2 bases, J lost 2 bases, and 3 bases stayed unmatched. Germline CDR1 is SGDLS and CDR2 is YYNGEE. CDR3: CASSVTGGAYEQYF. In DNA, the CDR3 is TGTGCCAGCAGCGTTACCGGGGGGGCCTACGAGCAGTACTTC.

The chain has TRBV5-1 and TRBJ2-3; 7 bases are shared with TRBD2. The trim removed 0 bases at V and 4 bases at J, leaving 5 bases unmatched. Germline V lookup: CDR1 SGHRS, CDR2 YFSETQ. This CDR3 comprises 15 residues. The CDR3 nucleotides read TGCGCCAGCAGCTTGGGGGGGGGAGGATCAGATACGCAGTATTTT. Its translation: CASSLGGGGSDTQYF.